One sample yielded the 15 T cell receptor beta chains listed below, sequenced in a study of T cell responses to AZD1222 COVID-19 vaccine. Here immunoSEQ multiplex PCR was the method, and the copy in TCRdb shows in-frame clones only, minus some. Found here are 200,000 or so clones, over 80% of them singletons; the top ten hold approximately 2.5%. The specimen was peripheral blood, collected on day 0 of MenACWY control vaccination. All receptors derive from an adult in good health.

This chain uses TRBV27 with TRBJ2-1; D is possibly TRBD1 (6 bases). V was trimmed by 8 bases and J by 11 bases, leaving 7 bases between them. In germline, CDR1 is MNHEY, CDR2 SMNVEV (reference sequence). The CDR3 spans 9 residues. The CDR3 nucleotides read TGTGCCAGCGGGACACAGCAGTTCTTC. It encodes CASGTQQFF.

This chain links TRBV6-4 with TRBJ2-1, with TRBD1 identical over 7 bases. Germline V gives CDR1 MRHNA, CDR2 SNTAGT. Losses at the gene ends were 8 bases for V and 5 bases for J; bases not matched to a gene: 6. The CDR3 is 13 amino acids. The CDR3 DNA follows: TGTGCCAGCGCCGGGACAGACAACAATGAGCAGTTCTTC. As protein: CASAGTDNNEQFF.

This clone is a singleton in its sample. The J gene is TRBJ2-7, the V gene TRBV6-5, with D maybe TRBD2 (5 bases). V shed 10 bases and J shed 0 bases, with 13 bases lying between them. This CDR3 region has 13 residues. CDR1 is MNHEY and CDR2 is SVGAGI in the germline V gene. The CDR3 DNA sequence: TGTGCCACCATGGACTGGAACTCCTACGAGCAGTACTTC. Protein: CATMDWNSYEQYF.

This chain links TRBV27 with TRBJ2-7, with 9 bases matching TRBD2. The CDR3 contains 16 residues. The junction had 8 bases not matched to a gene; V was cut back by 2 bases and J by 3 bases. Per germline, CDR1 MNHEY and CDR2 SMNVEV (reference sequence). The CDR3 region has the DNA TGTGCCAGCAGTTTAGGCCAGACTAGCGGTTTCTACGAGCAGTACTTC. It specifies CASSLGQTSGFYEQYF.

CDR3 DNA: TGTGCCCCCGCACTACGTACCGGGGAGCTGTTTTTT. Its translation: CAPALRTGELFF. The chain carries TRBV7-9 and TRBJ2-2; no definite D call. Trimming shortened V by 11 bases and J by 5 bases, and 12 bases separated the two germline ends. The V gene's germline CDR1 is SEHNR and CDR2 FQNEAQ (reference sequence). CDR3 length equals 12 residues.

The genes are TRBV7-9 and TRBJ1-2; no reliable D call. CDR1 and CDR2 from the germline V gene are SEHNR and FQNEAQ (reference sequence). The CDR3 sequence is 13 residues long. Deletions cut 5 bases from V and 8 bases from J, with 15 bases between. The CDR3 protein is CASSPDGTRGYTF. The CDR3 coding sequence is TGTGCCAGCAGCCCAGACGGCACGCGGGGCTACACCTTC.

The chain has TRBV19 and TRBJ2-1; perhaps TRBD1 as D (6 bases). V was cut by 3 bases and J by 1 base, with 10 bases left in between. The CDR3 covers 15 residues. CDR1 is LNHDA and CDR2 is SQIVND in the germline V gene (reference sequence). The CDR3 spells CASSITGSSYNEQFF. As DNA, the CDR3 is TGTGCCAGTAGTATCACAGGGAGTTCCTACAATGAGCAGTTCTTC.

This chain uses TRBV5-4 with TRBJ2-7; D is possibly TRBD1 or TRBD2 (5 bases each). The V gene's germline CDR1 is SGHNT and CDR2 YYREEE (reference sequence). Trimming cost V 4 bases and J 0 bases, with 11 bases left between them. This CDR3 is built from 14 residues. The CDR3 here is CASSGGPNSYEQYF. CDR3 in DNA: TGTGCCAGCAGCGGGGGACCCAACTCCTACGAGCAGTACTTC.

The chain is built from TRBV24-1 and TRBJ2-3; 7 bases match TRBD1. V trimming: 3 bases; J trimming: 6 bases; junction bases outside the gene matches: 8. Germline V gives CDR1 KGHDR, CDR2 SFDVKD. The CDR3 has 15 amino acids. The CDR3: CATSDLDRDLDTQYF. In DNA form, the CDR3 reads TGTGCCACCAGTGATCTTGACAGGGACCTTGATACGCAGTATTTT.

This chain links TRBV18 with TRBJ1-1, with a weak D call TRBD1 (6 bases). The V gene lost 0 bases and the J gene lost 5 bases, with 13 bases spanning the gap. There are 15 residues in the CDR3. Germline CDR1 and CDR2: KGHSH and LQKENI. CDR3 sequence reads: CASSPPYTGPTEAFF. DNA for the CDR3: TGTGCCAGCTCACCACCATATACAGGGCCAACTGAAGCTTTCTTT.

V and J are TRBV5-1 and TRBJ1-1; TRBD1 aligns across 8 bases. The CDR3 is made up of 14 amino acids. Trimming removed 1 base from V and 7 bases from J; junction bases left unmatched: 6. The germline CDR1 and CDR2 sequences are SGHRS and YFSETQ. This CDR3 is CASSLRQGANEAFF. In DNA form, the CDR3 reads TGCGCCAGCAGCTTGCGGCAGGGGGCAAATGAAGCTTTCTTT.

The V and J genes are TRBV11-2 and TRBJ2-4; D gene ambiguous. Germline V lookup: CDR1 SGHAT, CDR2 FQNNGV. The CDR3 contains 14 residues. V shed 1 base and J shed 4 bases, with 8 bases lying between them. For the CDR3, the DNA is TGTGCCAGCAGCTTAGTCGCTCAGAAAAACATTCAGTACTTC. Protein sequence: CASSLVAQKNIQYF.

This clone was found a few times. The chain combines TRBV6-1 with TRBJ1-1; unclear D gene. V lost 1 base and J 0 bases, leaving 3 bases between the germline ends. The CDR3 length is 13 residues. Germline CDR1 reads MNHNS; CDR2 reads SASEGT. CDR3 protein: CASSEVVNTEAFF. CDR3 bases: TGTGCCAGCAGTGAAGTGGTGAACACTGAAGCTTTCTTT.

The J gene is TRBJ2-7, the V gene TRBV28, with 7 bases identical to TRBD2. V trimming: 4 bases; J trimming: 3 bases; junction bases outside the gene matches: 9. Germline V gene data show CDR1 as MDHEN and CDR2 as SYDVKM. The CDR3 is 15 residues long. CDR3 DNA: TGTGCCAGCAGTTCACAGCGGGAAGTCGGCTACGAGCAGTACTTC. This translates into CASSSQREVGYEQYF.

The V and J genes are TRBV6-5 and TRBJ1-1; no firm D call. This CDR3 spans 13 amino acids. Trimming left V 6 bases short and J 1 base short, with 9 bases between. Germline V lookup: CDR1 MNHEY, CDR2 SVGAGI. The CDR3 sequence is CASSIQRNTEAFF. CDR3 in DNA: TGTGCCAGCAGCATACAGAGGAACACTGAAGCTTTCTTT.